This entry lists 18 T cell receptor beta chains sequenced from one sample in a study of T-cell memory formation after mild COVID-19. TCRdb used MiXCR to reprocess the 5' RACE reads, holding one entry per CDR3 protein. The sample consists of a few hundred thousand distinct CDR3 sequences, around 15% of them appearing once. The sequencing input was PBMCs or a T cell subset sorted from them (not recorded which). Every receptor here comes from a man younger than 30 who had mild COVID-19 (a few samples of this study predate the infection). Cell type and time point are not known.

This clonotype was observed a handful of times. V gene TRBV4-2 combines with J gene TRBJ1-3; D may be TRBD1 (6 bases). The length of the CDR3 is 17 residues. Germline V gives CDR1 LGHNA, CDR2 YNFKEQ. The ends were cut back, 1 base at V and 4 bases at J, with 17 bases in the middle. The CDR3 sequence: CASSQGVSGQSGNTIYF. The CDR3 DNA reads as TGTGCCAGCAGCCAAGGGGTTTCTGGACAGTCCGGAAACACCATATATTTT.

In its sample, this clonotype was seen a few times. The V gene is TRBV18, the J gene TRBJ2-7, with D perhaps matching TRBD1 (6 bases). The CDR3 has 12 amino acids. CDR1 and CDR2 (germline): KGHSH, LQKENI. Trimming stripped 5 bases from V and 4 bases from J, with 9 bases between. The CDR3 coding sequence is TGTGCCAGCTCAACGGGACAATACGAGCAGTACTTC. Protein: CASSTGQYEQYF.

This chain joins TRBV18 and TRBJ2-2, with TRBD1 as a possible D gene (5 bases). Between the trimmed V and J ends, which lost 1 base and 3 bases, there was a span of 6 bases. CDR1 is KGHSH and CDR2 is LQKENI in the germline V gene. The CDR3 length is 14 residues. CDR3 sequence: CASSPQGYTGELFF. The CDR3 bases are TGTGCCAGCTCACCACAGGGGTACACCGGGGAGCTGTTTTTT. Looking up the rest from reference TRBV18 and TRBJ2-2 gives the full variable domain: NAGVMQNPRHLVRRRGQEARLRCSPMKGHSHVYWYRQLPEEGLKFMVYLQKENIIDESGMPKERFSAEFPKEGPSILRIQQVVRGDSAAYFCASSPQGYTGELFFGEGSRLTVL.

The CDR3: CASSPELADIEQFF. For the CDR3, the DNA is TGTGCCAGCAGCCCGGAGCTAGCGGACATTGAGCAGTTCTTC. The chain has TRBV9 and TRBJ2-1; 7 positions agree with TRBD2. The length of the CDR3 is 14 residues. CDR1 SGDLS and CDR2 YYNGEE come from the germline V gene. Trimming cost V 4 bases and J 9 bases; bases outside gene matches: 10.

This clonotype came up a few times. This sequence joins TRBV4-1 and TRBJ2-3; TRBD2 might be the D (7 bases). The V gene's germline CDR1 is MGHRA and CDR2 YSYEKL. Trimming took 2 bases from V and 2 from J, leaving 23 bases between them. The CDR3 extends over 19 amino acids. The CDR3 sequence: CASSQMQVRPGGHTDTQYF. Here the CDR3 DNA reads TGCGCCAGCAGCCAAATGCAGGTCCGCCCCGGGGGGCACACAGATACGCAGTATTTT.

This clonotype was seen more than once but under ten times. The chain recombines TRBV5-8 with TRBJ2-3, with D tentatively TRBD2 (5 bases). CDR1 and CDR2 (germline): SGHTS, YDEGEE. V dropped 0 bases and J dropped 6 bases, with 14 bases sitting between them. The CDR3 has 15 amino acids. CDR3 residues: CASSLGTSGMDTQYF. DNA for the CDR3: TGTGCCAGCAGCTTGGGGACCTCCGGGATGGATACGCAGTATTTT.

CDR3 amino acids: CASSSGDGSYEQYF. The CDR3 region has the DNA TGTGCCAGCAGCTCCGGGGACGGTTCCTACGAGCAGTACTTC. This rearrangement joins TRBV7-8 to TRBJ2-7, with D perhaps assigned TRBD1 or TRBD2 (5 bases each). The CDR3 has 14 residues. The ends were cut back, 4 bases at V and 1 base at J, with 11 bases in the middle. CDR1 and CDR2 from the germline V gene are SGHVS and FQNEAQ.

This clonotype was seen at least ten times. The J gene is TRBJ2-3, the V gene TRBV30, with 8 bases fitting TRBD2. V shed 5 bases, J shed 5 bases, and the junction held 12 bases outside the gene matches. The germline V gene has CDR1 GTSNPN and CDR2 SVGIG (reference sequence). The CDR3 length is 15 residues. CDR3: CAWHSGETQIDTQYF. Written as DNA, the CDR3 is TGTGCCTGGCATAGCGGGGAAACCCAAATAGATACGCAGTATTTT.

This clonotype was detected only a few times. The chain uses TRBV18 and TRBJ2-6; possibly TRBD1 or TRBD2 for D (5 bases each). This CDR3 is 17 amino acids long. V shed 3 bases and J shed 1 base, with 13 bases lying between them. Germline V lookup: CDR1 KGHSH, CDR2 LQKENI. The CDR3 protein is CASSPPGRVSGANVLTF. The CDR3 DNA reads TGTGCCAGCTCACCCCCGGGACGTGTATCTGGGGCCAACGTCCTGACTTTC.

The chain carries TRBV7-8 and TRBJ2-2; 8 nucleotides align to TRBD1. This CDR3 has 19 residues. Germline-derived CDR1 and CDR2 are SGHVS and FQNEAQ. The J segment lost 4 bases and the V segment lost 1 base, leaving 14 bases of the junction unmatched. In DNA, the CDR3 is TGTGCCAGCAGCTTAGTAGTTTGGGTCGGGACAGGTTCCACCGGGGAGCTGTTTTTT. Its translation is CASSLVVWVGTGSTGELFF.

A few counts support this clonotype. This sequence joins TRBV15 and TRBJ2-7; 7 bases match TRBD1. Germline V gene lookup returns CDR1 LNHNV and CDR2 YYDKDF (reference sequence). The CDR3 loop spans 13 amino acids. V was pared by 9 bases and J by 0 bases, with 5 bases of the junction left unmatched. CDR3 DNA sequence: TGTGCCACGGGGACAGTAGTCTCCTACGAGCAGTACTTC. It codes for CATGTVVSYEQYF.

The sample holds a few counts of this clonotype. This chain connects TRBV24-1 to TRBJ2-3; D gene ambiguous. Germline values: CDR1 KGHDR, CDR2 SFDVKD. The CDR3 consists of 15 residues. The V and J ends lost 4 bases and 3 bases respectively, with 13 bases between them. CDR3 bases: TGTGCCACCAGTGACCACGGAACCGGGACAGATACGCAGTATTTT. Protein: CATSDHGTGTDTQYF.

J is TRBJ1-5 and V is TRBV28; D unclear. Germline CDR1 is MDHEN and CDR2 is SYDVKM. Trimming pared 3 bases from V and 3 bases from J, leaving 12 bases between. This CDR3 comprises 15 residues. The CDR3 loop is CASSFGSPINQPQHF. The DNA of the CDR3 is TGTGCCAGCAGTTTTGGCAGCCCGATCAATCAGCCCCAGCATTTT. Looking up the rest from reference TRBV28 and TRBJ1-5 gives the full variable domain: DVKVTQSSRYLVKRTGEKVFLECVQDMDHENMFWYRQDPGLGLRLIYFSYDVKMKEKGDIPEGYSVSREKKERFSLILESASTNQTSMYLCASSFGSPINQPQHFGDGTRLSIL.

This clonotype was found a few times. The chain uses TRBV9 and TRBJ2-5; the D gene is possibly TRBD1 (5 bases). The CDR3 extends over 16 amino acids. Between the trimmed V and J ends, which lost 0 bases and 1 base, there was a span of 13 bases. The germline CDR1 and CDR2 sequences are SGDLS and YYNGEE. The CDR3 region has the DNA TGTGCCAGCAGCGTAGGCCCCGGACACCCCCAAGAGACCCAGTACTTC. Translation: CASSVGPGHPQETQYF.

The chain is built from TRBV5-1 and TRBJ2-1, with a possible D match to TRBD1 (6 bases). Germline V gene sequence: CDR1 SGHRS, CDR2 YFSETQ. The ends were cut back, 4 bases at V and 0 bases at J, with 11 bases in the middle. CDR3 length: 15 amino acids. DNA for the CDR3: TGCGCCAGCAGCCAGAGGACAGACTCCTACAATGAGCAGTTCTTC. Translated, it gives CASSQRTDSYNEQFF. The full variable domain, its missing parts supplied by reference TRBV5-1 and TRBJ2-1, is KAGVTQTPRYLIKTRGQQVTLSCSPISGHRSVSWYQQTPGQGLQFLFEYFSETQRNKGNFPGRFSGRQFSNSRSEMNVSTLELGDSALYLCASSQRTDSYNEQFFGPGTRLTVL.

This clonotype was seen at least ten times. This rearrangement joins TRBV25-1 to TRBJ2-7, with D maybe TRBD1 (6 bases). CDR1 and CDR2 from the germline V gene are MGHDK and SYGVNS. The CDR3 runs to 16 residues. Trimming stripped 3 bases from V and 6 bases from J, with 21 bases between. The chain's CDR3 is CASSDIGDGRGVEQYF. As DNA, the CDR3 is TGTGCCAGCAGTGACATAGGGGACGGCAGGGGAGTCGAGCAGTACTTC.

This clonotype was counted between two and nine times. The chain employs TRBV7-9 and TRBJ2-7, with TRBD2 as a possible D gene (6 bases). This CDR3 has 15 residues. The germline V and J ends were trimmed by 5 bases and 3 bases, with 17 bases remaining between them. CDR1 is SEHNR and CDR2 is FQNEAQ in the germline V gene (reference sequence). The CDR3 here is CASSRGTALYYEQYV. The DNA of the CDR3 is TGTGCCAGCAGCCGCGGGACGGCCCTCTACTACGAGCAGTACGTC.

This clonotype has a handful of counts. The rearrangement uses TRBV4-1 and TRBJ1-6, with 8 nucleotides matching TRBD1. The CDR3 length is 17 residues. Germline trimming cut 1 base from V and 8 bases from J; bases unmatched to any gene: 10. The germline V gene has CDR1 MGHRA and CDR2 YSYEKL. This chain's CDR3 is CASSQAPTGGLYSPLHF. As DNA, the CDR3 is TGCGCCAGCAGCCAAGCTCCTACAGGGGGTCTGTATTCACCCCTCCACTTT.